This TCR beta chain appears in the sequencing data of a study of tumor and adjacent non-tumor tissue in lung cancer. The CDR3 has 14 amino acids. Germline lookup yields CDR1 MNHEY and CDR2 SVGEGT. The library came from three nested PCR rounds adapted from ARM-PCR protocols. TCRdb independently ran MiXCR on the multiplex PCR reads; one entry per CDR3 protein. The sample lists 75,000 to 80,000 distinct CDR3 sequences; 80% to 85% were seen once. This sample's RNA came from whole unsorted tissue. A remark on this clonotype: One end of the junction is discordant with germline, which a read error may explain.

This clonotype was obtained from a woman aged 50 to 60 with non-small cell lung cancer. The chain uses TRBV6-2 or TRBV6-3 and TRBJ1-5, with D possibly TRBD1 on 6 matching bases. The specimen was lung tumor tissue. CDR3 coding DNA: TGTGCCAGGAGTAAGGGACAAACTAATCAGCCACAGCATTTT. Encoded protein: CARSKGQTNQPQHF.